This is a list of T cell receptor beta chains from one sample in a study of control samples from healthy donors and cancer patients. Assay: immunoSEQ multiplex PCR; the TCRdb copy retains only in-frame clones and omits some. The sample carries more than 150,000 clones, 85% to 95% recorded once. What was sequenced was blood. These TCRs come from a man aged 50 or older in good health. CDR3s include the opening cysteine and the closing phenylalanine or tryptophan. The D gene is left open where the match is weak. Clone size is stated in some rows and not others, as once, few, many or a class when expanded.

CDR3,size,V,D
CASSWTNWGEQYF,.,TRBV2,.
CASSQEGTANTEAFF,.,TRBV3-1/TRBV3-2,TRBD1
CASSQVSGGPREQYF,.,TRBV28,TRBD2
CASSRGLAGAETQYF,.,TRBV11-3,TRBD2
CASSFQEGPQYF,.,TRBV11-2,.
CASSKEEVLNEQFF,.,TRBV25-1,.
CATIYSGRVYNEQFF,.,TRBV19,TRBD2
CASSSTDTQYF,.,TRBV11-3,.
CASSFTSGRATYEQYF,few,TRBV28,TRBD2
CASSSRNNSPLHF,few,TRBV9,.
CASRVLTGTTYEQYF,.,TRBV10-1,.
CASSRVPGELFF,.,TRBV2,.
CASSIIRQGGLGSPLHF,.,TRBV7-9,TRBD1
CASSQGEGAIYGYTF,.,TRBV4-1,TRBD1
CASSLGSSSPYEQYF,.,TRBV11-2,.
CASSRGQGYEQYF,.,TRBV19,TRBD1
CASCGQGPNYGYTF,.,TRBV2,.
CASSSPAGTSGSGEQFF,.,TRBV11-3,TRBD2
CASSYQPVALSSGNTIYF,.,TRBV7-8,.
CASSPSETGAYGYTF,.,TRBV18,TRBD1
CASSLRVTGANVLTF,.,TRBV3-1/TRBV3-2,.
CASSRRTSRSYEQYF,.,TRBV14,TRBD2
CASSLANPGGANEQYF,.,TRBV5-1,TRBD1
CASSLDRDTEAFF,.,TRBV5-1,TRBD1
CASIPPKGGRYGYTF,.,TRBV28,.
CASTPSGGQRANYGYTF,.,TRBV28,.
CASSIDRTGGQTEAFF,once,TRBV19,TRBD1
CASSARDYTDTQYF,.,TRBV7-9,TRBD2